This TCR beta chain was captured by sequencing in a study of response to subunit inactivated influenza vaccine. From the RT-PCR reads, TCRdb called clonotypes with MiXCR, one entry per CDR3 protein. The sample lists over 800,000 distinct CDR3 sequences, about 20% occurring once. Study outcomes and limitations: Seasonal influenza vaccination, on each occasion, was suggested by the authors to recruit few new T cells.

Note on this clonotype: No antigen is known for it.

Sequencing used PBMCs from blood, obtained 5 days after vaccination. The origin of this receptor is a man between 45 and 60 years old who received an inactivated influenza vaccine.

The CDR3 bases are TGTGCCAGCAGTTACTTAGCTGATGATGGCTACACCTTC. Its translation: CASSYLADDGYTF. V is TRBV6-2 or TRBV6-3 and J is TRBJ1-2; D not resolved. Trimming pared 1 base from V and 6 bases from J, leaving 9 bases between. This CDR3 comprises 13 residues. CDR1 and CDR2 (germline): MNHEY, SVGEGT.